The 13 T cell receptor beta chains presented below share a single source sample, sequenced in a study of CD8+CD57+ T cells in acquired aplastic anemia. Genomic DNA acted as the template from which TCR beta VDJ combination and CDR3 sequence profiling were carried out. TCRdb re-called the reads with MiXCR, one entry per CDR3 protein. This repertoire shows hundreds of thousands of distinct CDR3 sequences, about 56% found once; its top ten account for 6.5% to 10%. Sequences were obtained from sorted CD4+, CD8+, or CD8+CD57+ T cells (not recorded which) from PBMCs. The receptors were gathered from a human donor with severe aplastic anemia or a healthy control (not recorded which).

The CDR3 DNA is TGCAGCGTTGAGGTGCTGCGGACTGAAGCTTTCTTT. It translates to CSVEVLRTEAFF. The chain couples TRBV29-1 to TRBJ1-1; D is unclear. With 3 bases removed from V and 5 bases from J, the gap between germline ends came to 10 bases. The CDR3 loop spans 12 amino acids. From germline, CDR1 is SQVTM and CDR2 ANQGSEA.

The CDR3, as DNA: TGTGCCAGCAGCTTGGCCGCTAGGGTCGGTCAGCCCCAGCATTTT. This gives the protein CASSLAARVGQPQHF. The V call is TRBV7-9, the J call TRBJ1-5; D remains unclear. Germline CDR1 SEHNR, CDR2 FQNEAQ (reference sequence). The ends were cut back, 3 bases at V and 6 bases at J, with 15 bases in the middle. This CDR3 contains 15 residues.

In its sample, this clonotype was seen once. The V gene is TRBV19, the J gene TRBJ2-3; tentative D call: TRBD1 (6 bases). Deletions cut 6 bases from V and 1 base from J, with 11 bases between. Germline V lookup: CDR1 LNHDA, CDR2 SQIVND (reference sequence). This CDR3 contains 14 residues. The CDR3 region is CASSRDIGTDTQYF. As DNA, the CDR3 is TGTGCCAGTAGCCGGGACATAGGCACAGATACGCAGTATTTT.

Details on this clonotype: Germline is not matched at one junction end, which may reflect a read error. This chain connects TRBV7-9 to TRBJ1-1; TRBD1 matches 7 bases. This CDR3 is 15 amino acids long. CDR1 is SEHNR, CDR2 FQNEAQ, per germline (reference sequence). The CDR3 DNA follows: TGTGCCAGCAGCCACGGAACGACAGGGTTCGCTGAAGGTTTCTTT. Translating gives CASSHGTTGFAEGFF.

On this clonotype: Its ends do not fully match the called genes, so a read error is possible. The chain combines TRBV2 with TRBJ2-2; 7 bases agree with TRBD2. Per the germline V gene, CDR1 is SNHLY and CDR2 is FYNNEI. This CDR3 contains 16 residues. CDR3: CAGSVLPSGHTGELLF. The CDR3 DNA is TGTGCCGGCAGTGTATTACCTAGCGGTCACACCGGGGAGCTGCTTTTT.

This sequence joins TRBV20-1 and TRBJ1-6, with D uncertain. Germline V gene lookup returns CDR1 DFQATT and CDR2 SNEGSKA (reference sequence). V was cut by 6 bases and J by 3 bases, with 12 bases left in between. The CDR3 covers 14 residues. Here the CDR3 reads CSAHRALYNSPLHF. CDR3 DNA sequence: TGCAGTGCCCACCGGGCCCTCTATAATTCACCCCTCCACTTT.

In the case of this clonotype: The junction differs from germline at one of its ends, possibly a read error. J is TRBJ2-5 and V is TRBV15; D not certain. The germline gives CDR1 LNHNV, CDR2 YYDKDF (reference sequence). There are 14 residues in the CDR3. Here the CDR3 reads CATSRGSHQETKYF. The CDR3 DNA follows: TGTGCCACCAGCAGAGGAAGCCATCAAGAGACCAAGTACTTC. Based on the CDR3 plus reference TRBV15 and TRBJ2-5, the full variable domain is DAMVIQNPRYQVTQFGKPVTLSCSQTLNHNVMYWYQQKSSQAPKLLFHYYDKDFNNEADTPDNFQSRRPNTSFCFLDIRSPGLGDTAMYLCATSRGSHQETKYFGPGTRLLVL.

V is TRBV7-4 and J is TRBJ1-6; D remains ambiguous. V gave up 5 bases and J gave up 17 bases, with 16 bases separating them. The CDR3 spans 12 residues. Germline CDR1 SGHVT, CDR2 SQSDAQ. Here the CDR3 reads CASSQPDGPFHF. The CDR3 DNA is TGTGCCAGCAGCCAACCGGACGGACCTTTCCACTTT.

V is TRBV4-1 and J is TRBJ2-5, with TRBD2 identical over 11 bases. The better agreement between TRBJ2-1 and the DNA end casts doubt on the J call. CDR1 and CDR2 (germline): MGHRA, YSYEKL. There are 17 residues in the CDR3. The CDR3 DNA reads as TGCGCCAGCAGCCAAGAGTACGGGACTAGCGGTTACAATGAGCAGTTCTTC. The encoded protein is CASSQEYGTSGYNEQFF.

This clonotype was seen at least ten times. The chain carries TRBV5-1 and TRBJ2-2, with D possibly TRBD1 on 6 matching bases. V lost 5 bases and J 2 bases, leaving 16 bases between the germline ends. This CDR3 contains 16 residues. Germline V CDR1 and CDR2: SGHRS, YFSETQ. The CDR3 is CASRPPGTLNTGELFF. The CDR3, as DNA: TGCGCCAGCAGGCCTCCCGGGACACTTAACACCGGGGAGCTGTTTTTT. Full variable domain (missing parts from reference TRBV5-1 and TRBJ2-2): KAGVTQTPRYLIKTRGQQVTLSCSPISGHRSVSWYQQTPGQGLQFLFEYFSETQRNKGNFPGRFSGRQFSNSRSEMNVSTLELGDSALYLCASRPPGTLNTGELFFGEGSRLTVL.

This clonotype was recorded at least ten times. The chain couples TRBV11-3 to TRBJ2-7; D uncertain. The CDR3 contains 13 residues. Between the trimmed V and J ends, which lost 0 bases and 5 bases, there was a span of 8 bases. Germline CDR1 and CDR2: SGHNT and YENEEA. The CDR3 reads CASSLDRLHEQYF. The DNA of the CDR3 is TGTGCCAGCAGCTTAGATCGACTTCACGAGCAGTACTTC.

V and J are TRBV20-1 and TRBJ2-1; maybe TRBD2 (5 bases). The CDR3 covers 11 residues. The V end lost 6 bases, the J end lost 8 bases, and 11 bases lay between the germline ends. Germline loops: CDR1 DFQATT, CDR2 SNEGSKA (reference sequence). The CDR3 nucleotides are TGCAGTGCCAGCGGCGTTGATGAGCAGTTCTTC. Amino acid sequence: CSASGVDEQFF.

The V and J genes are TRBV2 and TRBJ1-5; TRBD1 might be the D (5 bases). Trimming pared 8 bases from V and 5 bases from J, leaving 19 bases between. The V gene's germline CDR1 is SNHLY and CDR2 FYNNEI. CDR3 length: 15 amino acids. CDR3 coding DNA: TGTGCCAGCCAAGAGAACTTCTCGGGGGATCAGCCCCAGCATTTT. Residues: CASQENFSGDQPQHF.